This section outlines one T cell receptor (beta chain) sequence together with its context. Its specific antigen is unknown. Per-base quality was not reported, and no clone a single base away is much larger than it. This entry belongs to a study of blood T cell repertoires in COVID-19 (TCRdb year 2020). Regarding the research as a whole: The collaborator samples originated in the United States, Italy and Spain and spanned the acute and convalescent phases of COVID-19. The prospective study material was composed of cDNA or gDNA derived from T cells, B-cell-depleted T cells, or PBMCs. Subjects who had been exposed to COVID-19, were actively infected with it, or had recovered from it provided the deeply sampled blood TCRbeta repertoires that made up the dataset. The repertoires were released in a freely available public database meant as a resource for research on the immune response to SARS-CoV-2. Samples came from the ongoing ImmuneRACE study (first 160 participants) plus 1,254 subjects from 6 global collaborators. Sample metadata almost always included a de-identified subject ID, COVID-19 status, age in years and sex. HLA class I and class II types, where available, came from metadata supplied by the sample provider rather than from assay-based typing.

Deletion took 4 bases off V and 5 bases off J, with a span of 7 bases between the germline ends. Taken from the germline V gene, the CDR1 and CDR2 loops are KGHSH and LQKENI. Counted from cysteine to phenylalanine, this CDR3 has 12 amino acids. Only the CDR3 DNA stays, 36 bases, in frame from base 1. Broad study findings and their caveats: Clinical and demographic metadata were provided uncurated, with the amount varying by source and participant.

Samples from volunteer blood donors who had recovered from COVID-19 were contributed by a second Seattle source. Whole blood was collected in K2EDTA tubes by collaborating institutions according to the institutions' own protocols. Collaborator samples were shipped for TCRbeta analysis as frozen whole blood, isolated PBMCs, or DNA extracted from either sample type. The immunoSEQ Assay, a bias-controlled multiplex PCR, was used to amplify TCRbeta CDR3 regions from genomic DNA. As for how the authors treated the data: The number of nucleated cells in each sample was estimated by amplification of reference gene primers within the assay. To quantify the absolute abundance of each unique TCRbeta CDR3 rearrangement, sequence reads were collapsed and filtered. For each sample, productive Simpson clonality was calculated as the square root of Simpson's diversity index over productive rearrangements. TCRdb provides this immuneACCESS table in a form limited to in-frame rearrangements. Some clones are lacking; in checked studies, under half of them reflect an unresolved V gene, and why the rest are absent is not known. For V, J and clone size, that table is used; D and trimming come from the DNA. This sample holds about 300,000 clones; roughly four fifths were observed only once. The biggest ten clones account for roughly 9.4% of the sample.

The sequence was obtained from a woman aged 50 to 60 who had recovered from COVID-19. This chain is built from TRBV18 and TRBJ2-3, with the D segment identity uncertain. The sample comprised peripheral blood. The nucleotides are TGTGCCAGCTCACACACACAAGATACGCAGTATTTT. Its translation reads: CASSHTQDTQYF.